Each of the 15 T cell receptor beta chains below was sequenced from the same sample in a study of beta chain features in type 1 diabetes. Findings and limits, study-wide: Across all four CD4+ subsets, people with type 1 diabetes showed modestly shorter TCRB CDR3s.

What these receptors recognize is not known. Expressed TCRB transcripts were sequenced, since all the RNA that had been isolated was reverse transcribed. Libraries were prepared by immunoSEQ multiplex PCR; TCRdb keeps only in-frame clonotypes and omits some of them. Here the sample spans about 700,000 clones, 13% being singletons. Sequenced material: naive CD4+ T cells from blood. The receptor source for this set is a young man with type 1 diabetes.

A few counts support this clone. The chain has TRBV2 and TRBJ2-3; possible D gene TRBD2, 5 bases. CDR1 SNHLY and CDR2 FYNNEI come from the germline V gene. The length of the CDR3 is 14 residues. V was pared by 6 bases and J by 6 bases, with 16 bases between. This CDR3 is CASRSPDRGDTQYF. Written as DNA, the CDR3 is TGTGCCAGCAGGTCGCCGGACCGCGGGGATACGCAGTATTTT.

The J gene is TRBJ1-4, the V gene TRBV30, with D hard to call. The CDR3 totals 14 residues. CDR1 and CDR2 from the germline V gene are GTSNPN and SVGIG (reference sequence). Trimming shortened V by 2 bases and J by 3 bases, and 10 bases separated the two germline ends. CDR3 residues: CAWSFGQPNEKLFF. The DNA of the CDR3 is TGTGCCTGGAGTTTTGGGCAGCCTAATGAAAAACTGTTTTTT.

The chain combines TRBV18 with TRBJ1-1; 7 bases are a match to TRBD1. The CDR3 loop spans 13 amino acids. V gave up 6 bases and J gave up 5 bases; unmatched junction bases: 6. Germline V CDR1 and CDR2: KGHSH, LQKENI. For the CDR3, the DNA is TGTGCCAGCTCGAGGGACAGTGGAACTGAAGCTTTCTTT. It encodes CASSRDSGTEAFF.

A few counts support this clone. This sequence joins TRBV29-1 and TRBJ2-7; TRBD2 agrees at 8 bases. The CDR3 spans 13 residues. The germline CDR1 and CDR2 sequences are SQVTM and ANQGSEA. V trimming: 7 bases; J trimming: 2 bases; junction bases outside the gene matches: 7. The CDR3 sequence is CSGAGGSTYEQYF. The CDR3 region has the DNA TGCAGCGGCGCGGGGGGCTCAACCTACGAGCAGTACTTC.

This clone was seen only a few times. The chain recombines TRBV6-6 with TRBJ1-6; TRBD1 aligns across 7 bases. The germline CDR1 and CDR2 sequences are MNHNY and SVGAGI (reference sequence). The CDR3 contains 15 residues. Germline trimming cut 6 bases from V and 8 bases from J; bases unmatched to any gene: 10. The CDR3: CASSILGQNYSPLHF. In DNA form, the CDR3 reads TGTGCCAGCAGCATACTGGGACAGAACTATTCACCCCTCCACTTT.

The gene calls are TRBV10-3 and TRBJ1-6; D may be TRBD1 (5 bases). Germline V CDR1 and CDR2: ENHRY, SYGVKD. The CDR3 is 15 amino acids. The V end lost 5 bases, the J end lost 5 bases, and 13 bases lay between the germline ends. The CDR3 loop reads CAISWRGADNSPLHF. CDR3 coding DNA: TGTGCCATCAGTTGGAGGGGCGCCGATAATTCACCCCTCCACTTT.

This clone was seen a few times. The chain links TRBV5-1 to TRBJ2-5, with 8 bases aligning to TRBD1. With 3 bases clipped from V and 1 base from J, the junction kept 2 bases outside the gene matches. CDR3 size: 14 residues. Germline values: CDR1 SGHRS, CDR2 YFSETQ. CDR3 protein: CASSSQGAQETQYF. CDR3 DNA: TGCGCCAGCAGCTCCCAGGGGGCCCAAGAGACCCAGTACTTC.

The gene calls are TRBV28 and TRBJ2-7; D might be TRBD2 (6 bases). Germline CDR1 and CDR2: MDHEN and SYDVKM. Trimming removed 10 bases from V and 0 bases from J, with 16 bases in between. CDR3 length: 14 amino acids. The CDR3 bases are TGTGCCACCCGAGGAGGGGTTCTCTCCTACGAGCAGTACTTC. Translating gives CATRGGVLSYEQYF. Full variable domain (outside the CDR3, taken from reference TRBV28 and TRBJ2-7): DVKVTQSSRYLVKRTGEKVFLECVQDMDHENMFWYRQDPGLGLRLIYFSYDVKMKEKGDIPEGYSVSREKKERFSLILESASTNQTSMYLCATRGGVLSYEQYFGPGTRLTVT.

The chain combines TRBV19 with TRBJ2-2; D gene unclear. Trimming pared 0 bases from V and 1 base from J, leaving 6 bases between. From germline, CDR1 is LNHDA and CDR2 SQIVND (reference sequence). The CDR3 has 15 amino acids. CDR3: CASSIEARNTGELFF. The CDR3 DNA reads as TGTGCCAGTAGTATAGAGGCCAGGAACACCGGGGAGCTGTTTTTT.

The rearrangement uses TRBV9 and TRBJ2-1, with D perhaps TRBD1 (6 bases). The CDR3 has 13 residues. CDR1 is SGDLS, CDR2 YYNGEE, per germline. V lost 4 bases, J lost 9 bases, and 14 bases lay in between. Here the CDR3 reads CASSPRTDSEQFF. The CDR3 DNA reads as TGTGCCAGCAGCCCCCGGACGGACAGTGAGCAGTTCTTC. Complete variable domain (other parts from reference TRBV9 and TRBJ2-1): DSGVTQTPKHLITATGQRVTLRCSPRSGDLSVYWYQQSLDQGLQFLIQYYNGEERAKGNILERFSAQQFPDLHSELNLSSLELGDSALYFCASSPRTDSEQFFGPGTRLTVL.

This clone appeared a few times. The chain's CDR3 is CATKAMGDSNTGELFF. CDR3 coding DNA: TGTGCCACGAAGGCTATGGGGGATTCGAACACCGGGGAGCTGTTTTTT. The chain links TRBV5-6 to TRBJ2-2; perhaps D is TRBD1 or TRBD2 (5 bases each). Germline loops: CDR1 SGHDT, CDR2 YYEEEE. Trimming removed 9 bases from V and 0 bases from J, with 18 bases in between. This CDR3 comprises 16 residues. The entire variable domain, with the rest obtained from reference TRBV5-6 and TRBJ2-2, is as follows: DAGVTQSPTHLIKTRGQQVTLRCSPKSGHDTVSWYQQALGQGPQFIFQYYEEEERQRGNFPDRFSGHQFPNYSSELNVNALLLGDSALYLCATKAMGDSNTGELFFGEGSRLTVL.

This clone has only a few counts. This rearrangement joins TRBV25-1 to TRBJ2-5; 7 positions match TRBD1. CDR3 size: 15 residues. The germline V gene has CDR1 MGHDK and CDR2 SYGVNS. After removal of 4 bases from V and 1 base from J, the junction contained 6 bases not matched to a gene. The CDR3 sequence: CASSGQGTTQETQYF. DNA of the CDR3: TGTGCCAGCAGTGGACAGGGAACAACCCAAGAGACCCAGTACTTC.

This clone was picked up a small number of times. The gene calls are TRBV12-5 and TRBJ1-2; 7 bases are a match to TRBD1. The trim removed 1 base at V and 7 bases at J, leaving 0 bases unmatched. Germline CDR1 reads LGHNT; CDR2 reads FRNRAP. The CDR3 length is 12 residues. CDR3 sequence (DNA): TGTGCTAGTGGTTTGGACAGGGGTGGCTACACCTTC. It encodes CASGLDRGGYTF.

The chain carries TRBV13 and TRBJ2-5; D is perhaps TRBD2 (5 bases). This CDR3 spans 14 amino acids. V gave up 8 bases and J gave up 5 bases, with 18 bases separating them. The germline V gene encodes CDR1 PRHDT and CDR2 FYEKMQ (reference sequence). The CDR3 DNA reads TGTGCCAGCGTGCCTGCGGGCCCCGGCGAGACCCAGTACTTC. Translated: CASVPAGPGETQYF.

This clone was observed a handful of times. The genes are TRBV18 and TRBJ2-1; either TRBD1 or TRBD2 may supply D (5 bases each). The germline gives CDR1 KGHSH, CDR2 LQKENI. This CDR3 contains 16 residues. Trimming stripped 1 base from V and 1 base from J, with 11 bases between. The CDR3, as DNA: TGTGCCAGCTCACCACTGGGGGTGGTTTCCTACAATGAGCAGTTCTTC. Protein: CASSPLGVVSYNEQFF. Looking up the rest from reference TRBV18 and TRBJ2-1 gives the full variable domain: NAGVMQNPRHLVRRRGQEARLRCSPMKGHSHVYWYRQLPEEGLKFMVYLQKENIIDESGMPKERFSAEFPKEGPSILRIQQVVRGDSAAYFCASSPLGVVSYNEQFFGPGTRLTVL.